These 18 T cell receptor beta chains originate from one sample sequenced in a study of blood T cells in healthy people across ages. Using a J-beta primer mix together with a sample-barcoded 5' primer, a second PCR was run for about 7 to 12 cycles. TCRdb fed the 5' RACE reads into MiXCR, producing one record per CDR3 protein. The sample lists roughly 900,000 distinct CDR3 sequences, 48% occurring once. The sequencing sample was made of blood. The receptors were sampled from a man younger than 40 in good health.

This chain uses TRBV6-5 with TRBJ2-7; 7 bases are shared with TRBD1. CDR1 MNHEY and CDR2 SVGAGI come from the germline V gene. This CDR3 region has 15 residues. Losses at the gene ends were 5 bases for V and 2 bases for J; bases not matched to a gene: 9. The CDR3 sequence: CASSRTTGETYEQYF. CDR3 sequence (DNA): TGTGCCAGCAGTCGTACCACAGGGGAAACCTACGAGCAGTACTTC.

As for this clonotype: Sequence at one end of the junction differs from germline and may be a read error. The CDR3 region is CATSDRGQGKDTQYF. In DNA, the CDR3 is TGCGCCACCAGTGATAGGGGACAGGGGAAAGATACGCAGTATTTT. The chain carries TRBV24-1 and TRBJ2-3; 10 bases are shared with TRBD1. The CDR3 covers 15 residues. Looked up from germline, CDR1 is KGHDR and CDR2 is SFDVKD.

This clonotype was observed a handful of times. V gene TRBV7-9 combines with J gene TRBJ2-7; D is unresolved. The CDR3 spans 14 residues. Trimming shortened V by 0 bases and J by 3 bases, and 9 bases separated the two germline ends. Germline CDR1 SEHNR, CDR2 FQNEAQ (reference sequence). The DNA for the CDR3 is TGTGCCAGCAGCTTAGCTCCAGTTAACTACGAGCAGTACTTC. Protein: CASSLAPVNYEQYF.

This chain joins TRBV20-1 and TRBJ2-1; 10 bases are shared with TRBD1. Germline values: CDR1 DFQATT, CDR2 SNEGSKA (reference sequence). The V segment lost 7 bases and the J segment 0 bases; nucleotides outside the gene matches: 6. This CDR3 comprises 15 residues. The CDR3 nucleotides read TGCAGTGTTATCGGACAGGGGGTCTCCTACAATGAGCAGTTCTTC. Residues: CSVIGQGVSYNEQFF.

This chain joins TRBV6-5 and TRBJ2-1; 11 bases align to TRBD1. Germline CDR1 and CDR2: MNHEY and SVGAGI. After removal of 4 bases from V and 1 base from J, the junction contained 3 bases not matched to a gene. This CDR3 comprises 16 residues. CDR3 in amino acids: CASSFRDRGSYNEQFF. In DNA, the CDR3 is TGTGCCAGCAGTTTCCGGGACAGGGGGTCCTACAATGAGCAGTTCTTC.

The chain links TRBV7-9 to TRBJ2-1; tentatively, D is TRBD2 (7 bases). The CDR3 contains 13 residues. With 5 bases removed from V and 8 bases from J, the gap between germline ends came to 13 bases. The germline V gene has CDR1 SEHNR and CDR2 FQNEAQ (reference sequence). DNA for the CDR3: TGTGCCAGCAGCCGGCGGGGGCGTTATGAGCAGTTCTTC. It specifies CASSRRGRYEQFF.

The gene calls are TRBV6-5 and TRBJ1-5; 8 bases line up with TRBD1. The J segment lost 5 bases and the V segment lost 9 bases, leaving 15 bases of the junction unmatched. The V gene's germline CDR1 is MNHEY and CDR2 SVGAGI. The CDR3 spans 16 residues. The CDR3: CASYSGRGLNHQPQHF. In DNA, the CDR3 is TGTGCCAGTTACTCGGGCAGGGGGCTCAATCATCAGCCCCAGCATTTT.

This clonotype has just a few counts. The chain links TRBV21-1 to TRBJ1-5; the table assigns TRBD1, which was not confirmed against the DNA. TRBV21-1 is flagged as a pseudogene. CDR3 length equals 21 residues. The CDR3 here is CASSKEGLGGQGVYSNQPQHF. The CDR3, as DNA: TGTGCCAGCAGCAAAGAGGGTTTGGGGGGCCAGGGCGTCTATAGCAATCAGCCCCAGCATTTT.

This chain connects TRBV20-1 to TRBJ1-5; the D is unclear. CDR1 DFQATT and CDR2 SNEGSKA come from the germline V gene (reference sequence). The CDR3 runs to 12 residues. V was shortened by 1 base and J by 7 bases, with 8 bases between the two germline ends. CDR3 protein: CSARGQVQPQHF. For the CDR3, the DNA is TGCAGTGCTAGAGGGCAGGTCCAGCCCCAGCATTTT.

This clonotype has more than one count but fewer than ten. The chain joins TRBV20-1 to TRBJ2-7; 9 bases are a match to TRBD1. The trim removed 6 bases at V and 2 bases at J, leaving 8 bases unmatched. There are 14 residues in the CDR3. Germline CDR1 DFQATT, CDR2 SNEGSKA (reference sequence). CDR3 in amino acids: CSATGTGRTYEQYF. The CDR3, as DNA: TGCAGTGCGACCGGGACAGGGCGAACCTACGAGCAGTACTTC.

CDR3 DNA sequence: TGTGCCAGCGGCTCGGGACCCCGCTTGGAGCAGTACTTC. Translating gives CASGSGPRLEQYF. This chain joins TRBV7-2 and TRBJ2-7; D is possibly TRBD1 or TRBD2 (5 bases each). The V gene's germline CDR1 is SGHTA and CDR2 FQGNSA. The CDR3 loop spans 13 amino acids. V lost 8 bases, J lost 7 bases, and 18 bases lay in between. The variable domain in full, completed from reference TRBV7-2 and TRBJ2-7, reads GAGVSQSPSNKVTEKGKDVELRCDPISGHTALYWYRQSLGQGLEFLIYFQGNSAPDKSGLPSDRFSAERTGGSVSTLTIQRTQQEDSAVYLCASGSGPRLEQYFGPGTRLTVT.

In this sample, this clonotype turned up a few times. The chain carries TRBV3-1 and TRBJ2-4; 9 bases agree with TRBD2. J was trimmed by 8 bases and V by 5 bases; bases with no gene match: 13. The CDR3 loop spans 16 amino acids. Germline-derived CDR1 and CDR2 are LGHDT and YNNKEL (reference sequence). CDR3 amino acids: CASSKGRGGIVDIQYF. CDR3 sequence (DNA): TGTGCCAGCAGCAAAGGGCGGGGGGGCATAGTTGACATTCAGTACTTC.

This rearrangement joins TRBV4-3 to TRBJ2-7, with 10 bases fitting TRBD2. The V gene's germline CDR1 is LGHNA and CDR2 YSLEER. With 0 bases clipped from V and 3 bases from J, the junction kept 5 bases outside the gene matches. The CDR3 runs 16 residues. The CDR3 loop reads CASSQDGASGGYEQYF. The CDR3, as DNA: TGCGCCAGCAGCCAAGATGGGGCTAGCGGGGGCTACGAGCAGTACTTC.

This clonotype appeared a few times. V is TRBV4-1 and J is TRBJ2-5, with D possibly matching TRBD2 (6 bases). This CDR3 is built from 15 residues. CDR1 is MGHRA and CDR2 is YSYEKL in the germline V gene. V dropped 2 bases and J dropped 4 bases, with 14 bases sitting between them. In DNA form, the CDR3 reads TGCGCCAGCAGCCAAACCTATCGCGGGGCAGAGACCCAGTACTTC. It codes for CASSQTYRGAETQYF.

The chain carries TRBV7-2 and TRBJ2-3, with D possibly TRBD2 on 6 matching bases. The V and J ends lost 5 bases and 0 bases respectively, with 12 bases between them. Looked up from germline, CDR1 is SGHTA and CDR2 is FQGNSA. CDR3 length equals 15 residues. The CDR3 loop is CASSAQLASTDTQYF. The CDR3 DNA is TGTGCCAGCAGCGCTCAACTAGCCAGCACAGATACGCAGTATTTT.

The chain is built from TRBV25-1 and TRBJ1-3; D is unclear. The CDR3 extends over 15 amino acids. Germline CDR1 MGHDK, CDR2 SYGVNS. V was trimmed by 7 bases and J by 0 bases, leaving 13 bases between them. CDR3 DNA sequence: TGTGCCAGCACACCCCCGGACTTCTCTGGAAACACCATATATTTT. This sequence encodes CASTPPDFSGNTIYF.

The CDR3 sequence: CASTYSMSSSTDTQYF. The CDR3 nucleotides read TGTGCCAGCACCTACAGTATGTCCTCTAGCACAGATACGCAGTATTTT. This chain joins TRBV7-2 and TRBJ2-3; D is undetermined. The CDR3 runs 16 residues. The germline gives CDR1 SGHTA, CDR2 FQGNSA. Trimming removed 7 bases from V and 0 bases from J, with 17 bases in between.

The CDR3 DNA reads TGTGCCAGCAGCCAAATTTCACTAGCGGATAGCACAGATACGCAGTATTTT. Translating gives CASSQISLADSTDTQYF. This sequence joins TRBV4-2 and TRBJ2-3; 8 nucleotides align to TRBD2. J gave up 0 bases and V 2 bases, and 7 bases lay outside the gene matches. CDR1 and CDR2 (germline): LGHNA, YNFKEQ. CDR3 length equals 17 residues.